This T cell receptor beta chain comes out of a study of graft-versus-host responses after intestinal transplantation. Study context: Every transplant recipient was induced with anti-thymocyte globulin, then maintained on tacrolimus and steroids for roughly 3 years.

TCRdb's table, derived via immunoSEQ multiplex PCR, lists solely in-frame clones and lacks some. The table lists fewer than 90,000 clones, about 95% of them singletons. About this clone itself: The antigen is unknown.

Findings of the study overall: HvG clone declines early post-transplant were associated with peak circulating GvH levels. Researchers found GvH clones in recipient marrow, and some showed up first in ileum or blood. Patients who carried graft-donor T cell macrochimerism also had high graft-versus-host to host-versus-graft clonal ratios in their allografts.

V lost 8 bases, J lost 5 bases, and 10 bases lay in between. Germline CDR1 and CDR2: MNHNY and SVGAGI (reference sequence). CDR3 length: 11 residues. This sample comprised unstimulated CD4+ T cells sorted from spleen or lymph node cells, obtained before transplant. The receptor was isolated from a human donor who was the organ donor for an intestinal transplant. This chain connects TRBV6-6 to TRBJ2-7; perhaps TRBD2 as D (6 bases). The CDR3 sequence: CASRGNHEQYF. DNA for the CDR3: TGTGCCAGCCGGGGGAACCACGAGCAGTACTTC.